This TCR beta chain was captured by sequencing in a study of cytomegalovirus exposure and HLA in healthy donors. About this clone: The antigen is not known.

Findings and limits, study-wide: Among TCR beta chains, those listed as cytomegalovirus-associated numbered over 150. Later examination showed HLA-associated TCR beta chains had greater clonal expansion than equally common others.

PCR was performed using 60 Vbeta and 13 Jbeta primers. Study processing details: Approximately 87 million unique TCR beta chains, roughly 11 million shared, were counted in a later analysis. Generated by immunoSEQ multiplex PCR, the TCRdb table keeps only in-frame clones and is missing some. V and J calls and clone size are those listed in that table; D and trimming were worked out from the DNA. Of just over 150,000 clones in the sample, about three quarters were seen once. Looked up from germline, CDR1 is SGHNT and CDR2 is YYREEE (reference sequence). The CDR3 is 15 residues long. The V end lost 3 bases, the J end lost 2 bases, and 11 bases lay between the germline ends.

The TCR comes from a woman younger than 45 in good health and CMV-seronegative. The chain uses TRBV5-4 and TRBJ2-2; tentatively, D is TRBD2 (6 bases). Sequencing used PBMCs. The CDR3, as DNA: TGTGCCAGCAGCTCGGGGGTCGATAACACCGGGGAGCTGTTTTTT. This encodes CASSSGVDNTGELFF.